A single sample is the source of the 9 T cell receptor beta chains below, sequenced in a study of blood T cell repertoires in COVID-19. Method: immunoSEQ multiplex PCR; TCRdb's copy keeps in-frame clones and lacks some. The data hold approximately 300,000 clones, with 86% observed a single time. Input material: PBMCs or T cells enriched from blood (not recorded which). The receptors were gathered from a young man who had recovered from COVID-19.

This clone was detected a few times. This sequence joins TRBV5-1 and TRBJ1-1; D is undetermined. V was trimmed by 0 bases and J by 1 base, leaving 7 bases between them. This CDR3 region has 14 residues. Germline V gives CDR1 SGHRS, CDR2 YFSETQ. DNA for the CDR3: TGCGCCAGCAGCTTGGTGGTAGAGAACACTGAAGCTTTCTTT. This sequence encodes CASSLVVENTEAFF.

The CDR3 bases are TGTGCCAGCAGCCAAGCGGTTACCCGCAACACTGAAGCTTTCTTT. Translated: CASSQAVTRNTEAFF. The chain has TRBV14 and TRBJ1-1; D is unclear. The germline V gene encodes CDR1 SGHDN and CDR2 FVKESK. The V end lost 1 base, the J end lost 2 bases, and 11 bases lay between the germline ends. This CDR3 comprises 15 residues.

V and J are TRBV7-9 and TRBJ2-2; D is possibly TRBD1 (6 bases). The CDR3 is 15 residues long. CDR1 is SEHNR and CDR2 is FQNEAQ in the germline V gene (reference sequence). Trimming pared 4 bases from V and 1 base from J, leaving 10 bases between. The CDR3 protein is CASSSRTENTGELFF. CDR3 DNA: TGTGCCAGCAGCTCGCGGACAGAGAACACCGGGGAGCTGTTTTTT.

This chain's CDR3 is CASSSRGLPSFYEQYF. CDR3 coding DNA: TGTGCCAGCAGTAGCAGGGGCCTACCTTCCTTCTACGAGCAGTACTTC. The V call is TRBV28, the J call TRBJ2-7; tentative D call: TRBD1 (6 bases). Trimming cost V 5 bases and J 3 bases, with 20 bases left between them. CDR1 is MDHEN, CDR2 SYDVKM, per germline. The CDR3 is made up of 16 amino acids. Drawing the rest from reference TRBV28 and TRBJ2-7, the complete variable domain is DVKVTQSSRYLVKRTGEKVFLECVQDMDHENMFWYRQDPGLGLRLIYFSYDVKMKEKGDIPEGYSVSREKKERFSLILESASTNQTSMYLCASSSRGLPSFYEQYFGPGTRLTVT.

In its sample, this clone was seen once. CDR3 in DNA: TGCAGCGTTGTTGGCAGGATGAACACTGAAGCTTTCTTT. As protein: CSVVGRMNTEAFF. The chain couples TRBV29-1 to TRBJ1-1; no clear D gene. Trimming shortened V by 4 bases and J by 0 bases, and 9 bases separated the two germline ends. The CDR3 covers 13 residues. Germline V lookup: CDR1 SQVTM, CDR2 ANQGSEA.

The chain couples TRBV27 to TRBJ2-2, with 8 bases lining up with TRBD1. V lost 3 bases and J lost 0; bases outside the gene matches: 0. Germline CDR1 reads MNHEY; CDR2 reads SMNVEV (reference sequence). The CDR3 spans 15 residues. The CDR3 DNA is TGTGCCAGCAGTTTGACAGGGGCGAACACCGGGGAGCTGTTTTTT. Protein product: CASSLTGANTGELFF.

V and J are TRBV1 and TRBJ1-5; the table's D call, TRBD1, has no DNA check behind it. TRBV1 is classified as a pseudogene. The CDR3 spans 18 residues. The DNA for the CDR3 is TGCACCAGCAGCCAAGATAGCCCGGCAGGGGTTCGCAATCAGCCCCAGCATTTT. Protein: CTSSQDSPAGVRNQPQHF.

The chain couples TRBV5-6 to TRBJ1-2; D is ambiguous. Trimming stripped 0 bases from V and 9 bases from J, with 9 bases between. From germline, CDR1 is SGHDT and CDR2 YYEEEE. The CDR3 extends over 12 amino acids. The CDR3, as DNA: TGTGCCAGCAGCTTGGACGCAGAAAGCTACACCTTC. It codes for CASSLDAESYTF.

The chain has TRBV20-1 and TRBJ1-6; 9 bases are shared with TRBD1. There are 17 residues in the CDR3. The junction had 6 bases not matched to a gene; V was cut back by 3 bases and J by 0 bases. The germline CDR1 and CDR2 sequences are DFQATT and SNEGSKA (reference sequence). CDR3 loop: CSASWDRASSYNSPLHF. The CDR3 DNA sequence: TGCAGTGCTAGTTGGGACAGGGCGAGCTCCTATAATTCACCCCTCCACTTT.